The sequence of this TCR beta chain was determined in a study of T cell repertoires in ileal Crohn's disease (dated by TCRdb to about 2019). Broadly, across the study: The median duration of disease was approximately 8.5 years, and at the time of surgery approximately 33% of patients were active smokers. Every patient underwent surgery because of a complication, which was stricturing disease in around 61% and penetrating disease in about 39%. Roughly half of the patients were given postoperative therapy, with 15 to 20 on anti-TNF agents and over 9 on thiopurines. TCR repertoire analysis was done in 50 to 70 Crohn's disease patients from a prospective multicentre cohort. The study was conducted in parallel with a multicentre cohort that was designed to identify predictors of early endoscopic recurrence following ileocolonic resection. Endoscopic postoperative recurrence was defined by a Rutgeerts score above i0. A total of around 170 mucosal samples from roughly 60 patients were sequenced, collected from several sites on the surgical specimen as well as at postoperative endoscopy.

Adults with ileal or ileocolonic Crohn's disease and an indication for ileocolonic resection were eligible for inclusion. Whole ileal mucosal biopsies were stored frozen at -80°C before DNA extraction. Genomic DNA was isolated from frozen whole biopsies using a TRizol-based method, and the DNA was quantified with a NanoDrop 2000 spectrophotometer. V has 2 bases trimmed and J has 5 bases trimmed; junction bases matching no gene number 5. Including cysteine and phenylalanine, the CDR3 has 14 amino acids. Left in the record is the CDR3 DNA by itself, 42 bases read in frame from the first base. CDR1 and CDR2, looked up from the germline V gene (reference sequence), are LNHDA and SQIVND. Comment on this clone: It lacks a known antigen. No quality values exist for individual bases; no much larger clone is one base distant.

Five hundred nanograms of biopsy DNA per sample were submitted for commercial TCRB immunosequencing. A two-step, amplification bias-controlled multiplex PCR was used by Adaptive Biotechnology to amplify CDR3 regions from genomic DNA. Primers covering every V and J gene segment were used in the first PCR, while barcodes and Illumina adapters were added in the second PCR. CDR3 libraries were sequenced on an Illumina instrument. On the authors' methods: Analysis combined the vendor-provided pipelines with custom analysis of raw data in R/Bioconductor under R version 3.3.0. Clonality, which ranges from 0 to 1, was calculated as the inverse of the normalised Shannon entropy across all productive clones. High-frequency clones were defined as the repertoire share of the top 100 clones, retaining only clones passing a 95% confidence test. The Simpson index measured repertoire diversity, and the Morisita-Horn index measured overlap between samples. TCRdb mirrors the immuneACCESS table, restricted to in-frame sequences. Some clones are absent from its copies; in checked studies, under half trace to an unresolved V gene, and the reason for the others is unknown. The V and J calls and the clone size are those of that table, but D and trimming were determined from the DNA. The sample yields 12,000 or so clones; around 80% were counted once. The leading ten clones occupy 3.5% to 5.5% of the sample.

Study-wide findings and limitations: Only a subgroup of patients, of unstated size, had mucosal CD4 and CD8 T cells sorted and sequenced. More high-frequency clones were carried by sorted CD8 T cells than by CD4 T cells, suggesting that mucosal expansions were mainly CD8. Patients who were active smokers at surgery had a significantly higher proportion of clonal expansions than non-smokers (around 26% vs 18%, p=0.02). Higher high-frequency clone percentages at surgery were associated with endoscopic recurrence; all patients with clonality above 26.8% (18/57) had recurrence.

The chain was built from TRBV19 and TRBJ2-7; TRBD1 lines up with 8 middle nucleotides. The clonotype originates from an adult with Crohn's disease. Sequencing input: ileal tissue. The nucleotides are TGTGCCAGTAGTATACTTCAGGGGGCCAACGAGCAGTACTTC. Translated, it reads CASSILQGANEQYF.